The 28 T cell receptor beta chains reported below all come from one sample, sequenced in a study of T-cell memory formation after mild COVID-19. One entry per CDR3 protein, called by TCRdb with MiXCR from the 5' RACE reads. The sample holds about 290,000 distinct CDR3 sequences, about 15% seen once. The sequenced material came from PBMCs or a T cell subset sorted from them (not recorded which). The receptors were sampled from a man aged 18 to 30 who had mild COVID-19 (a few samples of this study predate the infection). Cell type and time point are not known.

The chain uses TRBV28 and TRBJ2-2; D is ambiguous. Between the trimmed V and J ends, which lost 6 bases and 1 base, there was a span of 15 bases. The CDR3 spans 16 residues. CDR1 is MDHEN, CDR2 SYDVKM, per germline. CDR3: CASRDIGVVNTGELFF. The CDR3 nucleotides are TGTGCCAGCAGGGATATAGGAGTGGTGAACACCGGGGAGCTGTTTTTT.

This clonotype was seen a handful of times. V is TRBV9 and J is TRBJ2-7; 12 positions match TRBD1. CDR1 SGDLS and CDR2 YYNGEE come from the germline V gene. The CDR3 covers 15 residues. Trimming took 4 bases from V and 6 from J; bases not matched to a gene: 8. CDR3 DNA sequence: TGTGCCAGCAGCCCAGCGGGGACAGGGGGCTTCGAGCAGTACTTC. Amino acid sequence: CASSPAGTGGFEQYF.

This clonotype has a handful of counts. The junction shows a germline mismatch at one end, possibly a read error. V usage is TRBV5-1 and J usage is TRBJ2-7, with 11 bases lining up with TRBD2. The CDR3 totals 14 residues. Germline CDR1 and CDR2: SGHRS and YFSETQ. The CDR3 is CASRLGLAAYEQYF. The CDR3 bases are TGCGCCAGCAGATTGGGACTAGCGGCCTACGAGCAGTACTTC.

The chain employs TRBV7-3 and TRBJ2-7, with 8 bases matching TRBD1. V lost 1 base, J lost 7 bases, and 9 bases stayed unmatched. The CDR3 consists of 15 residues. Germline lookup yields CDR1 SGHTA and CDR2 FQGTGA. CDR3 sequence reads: CASSLRDRPFEEQYF. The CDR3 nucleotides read TGTGCCAGCAGCTTAAGGGACAGGCCCTTCGAGGAGCAGTACTTC.

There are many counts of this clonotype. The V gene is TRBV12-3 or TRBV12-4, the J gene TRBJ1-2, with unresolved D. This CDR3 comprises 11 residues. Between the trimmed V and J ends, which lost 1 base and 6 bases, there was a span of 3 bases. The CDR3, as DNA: TGTGCCAGCAGTTTAGGGAATGGCTACACCTTC. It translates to CASSLGNGYTF.

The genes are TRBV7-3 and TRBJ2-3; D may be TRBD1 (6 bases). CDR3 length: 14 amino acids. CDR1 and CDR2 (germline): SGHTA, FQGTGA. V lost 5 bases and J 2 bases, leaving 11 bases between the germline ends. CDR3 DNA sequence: TGTGCCAGCAGCCCTATGGGGGCCACAGATACGCAGTATTTT. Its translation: CASSPMGATDTQYF.

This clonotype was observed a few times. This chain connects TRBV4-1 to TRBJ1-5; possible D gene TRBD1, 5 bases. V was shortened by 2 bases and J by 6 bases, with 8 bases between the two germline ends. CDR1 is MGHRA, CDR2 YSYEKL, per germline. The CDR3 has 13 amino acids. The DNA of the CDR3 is TGCGCCAGCAGCCAACCAGGGAGTCAGCCCCAGCATTTT. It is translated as CASSQPGSQPQHF.

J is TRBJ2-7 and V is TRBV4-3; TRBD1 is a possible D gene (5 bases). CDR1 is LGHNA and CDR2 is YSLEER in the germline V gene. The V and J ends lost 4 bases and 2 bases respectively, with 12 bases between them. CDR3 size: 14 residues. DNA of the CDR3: TGCGCCAGCAGCCCGATGGCAGGGACCTACGAGCAGTACTTC. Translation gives CASSPMAGTYEQYF.

CDR3 bases: TGTGCCAGCAGCTCGTCCGGGACTCTACTCTACGAGCAGTACTTC. Amino acid sequence: CASSSSGTLLYEQYF. This chain links TRBV11-2 with TRBJ2-7, with a possible D match to TRBD2 (6 bases). Germline V CDR1 and CDR2: SGHAT, FQNNGV. V was pared by 4 bases and J by 3 bases, with 16 bases between. The CDR3 loop spans 15 amino acids. The full variable domain, its missing parts supplied by reference TRBV11-2 and TRBJ2-7, is EAGVAQSPRYKIIEKRQSVAFWCNPISGHATLYWYQQILGQGPKLLIQFQNNGVVDDSQLPKDRFSAERLKGVDSTLKIQPAKLEDSAVYLCASSSSGTLLYEQYFGPGTRLTVT.

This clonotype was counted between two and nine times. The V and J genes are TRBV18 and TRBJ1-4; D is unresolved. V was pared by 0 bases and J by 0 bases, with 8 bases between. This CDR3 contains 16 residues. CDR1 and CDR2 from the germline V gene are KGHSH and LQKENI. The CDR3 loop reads CASSPPRSTTNEKLFF. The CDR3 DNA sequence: TGTGCCAGCTCACCACCGCGGTCAACAACTAATGAAAAACTGTTTTTT.

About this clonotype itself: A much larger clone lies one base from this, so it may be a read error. The CDR3 region has the DNA TGTGCCAGCAGCCAAGAGGAAGAGACCCAGTACTTC. Translated: CASSQEEETQYF. The chain couples TRBV3-1 to TRBJ2-5; D call uncertain. V was trimmed by 0 bases and J by 3 bases, leaving 2 bases between them. Germline V CDR1 and CDR2: LGHDT, YNNKEL (reference sequence). CDR3 length: 12 amino acids.

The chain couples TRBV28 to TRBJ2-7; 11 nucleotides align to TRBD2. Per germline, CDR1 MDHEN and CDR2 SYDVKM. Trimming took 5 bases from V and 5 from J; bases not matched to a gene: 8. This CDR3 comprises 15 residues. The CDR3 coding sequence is TGTGCCAGCAGTGGAGATAGCGGGGGGGCCGACGAGCAGTACTTC. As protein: CASSGDSGGADEQYF.

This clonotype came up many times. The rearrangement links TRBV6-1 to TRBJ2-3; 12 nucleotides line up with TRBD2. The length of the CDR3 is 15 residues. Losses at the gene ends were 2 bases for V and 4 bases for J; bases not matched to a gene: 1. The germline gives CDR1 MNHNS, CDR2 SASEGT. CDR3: CASSELAGGPDTQYF. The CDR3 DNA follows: TGTGCCAGCAGTGAACTAGCGGGGGGGCCAGATACGCAGTATTTT.

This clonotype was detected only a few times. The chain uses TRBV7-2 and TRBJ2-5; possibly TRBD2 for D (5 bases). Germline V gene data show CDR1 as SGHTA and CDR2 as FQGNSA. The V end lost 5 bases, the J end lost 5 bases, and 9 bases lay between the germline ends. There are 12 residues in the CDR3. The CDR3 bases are TGTGCCAGCAGCAGACTAACTGAGACCCAGTACTTC. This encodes CASSRLTETQYF.

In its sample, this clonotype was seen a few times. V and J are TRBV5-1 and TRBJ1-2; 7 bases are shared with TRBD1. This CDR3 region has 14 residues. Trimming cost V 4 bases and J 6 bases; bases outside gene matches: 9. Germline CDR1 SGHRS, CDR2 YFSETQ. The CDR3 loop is CASSIGQAFDGYTF. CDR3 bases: TGCGCCAGCAGCATCGGACAGGCGTTCGATGGCTACACCTTC.

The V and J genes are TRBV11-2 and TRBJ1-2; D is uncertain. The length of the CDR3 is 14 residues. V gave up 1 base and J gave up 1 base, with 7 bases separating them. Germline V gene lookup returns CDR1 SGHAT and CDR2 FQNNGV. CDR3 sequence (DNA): TGTGCCAGCAGCTTAGGGATGGGTAACTATGGCTACACCTTC. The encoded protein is CASSLGMGNYGYTF.

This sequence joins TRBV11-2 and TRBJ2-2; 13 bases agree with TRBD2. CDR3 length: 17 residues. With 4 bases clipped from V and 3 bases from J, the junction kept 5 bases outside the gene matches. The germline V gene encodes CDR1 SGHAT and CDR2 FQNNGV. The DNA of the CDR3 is TGTGCCAGCAGCTCTTGGACTAGCGGGGGTGACACCGGGGAGCTGTTTTTT. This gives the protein CASSSWTSGGDTGELFF.

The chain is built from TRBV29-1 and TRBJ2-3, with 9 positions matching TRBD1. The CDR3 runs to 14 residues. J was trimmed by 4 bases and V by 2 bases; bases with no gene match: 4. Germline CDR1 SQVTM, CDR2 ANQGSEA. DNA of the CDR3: TGCAGCGTTGAAAAGGGACAGGGTTCAGATACGCAGTATTTT. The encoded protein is CSVEKGQGSDTQYF.

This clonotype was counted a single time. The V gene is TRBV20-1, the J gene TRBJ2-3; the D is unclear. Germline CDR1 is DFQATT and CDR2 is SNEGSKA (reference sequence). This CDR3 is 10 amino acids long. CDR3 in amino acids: CRAPTDTQYF. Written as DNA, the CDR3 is TGCAGGGCTCCCACAGATACGCAGTATTTT.

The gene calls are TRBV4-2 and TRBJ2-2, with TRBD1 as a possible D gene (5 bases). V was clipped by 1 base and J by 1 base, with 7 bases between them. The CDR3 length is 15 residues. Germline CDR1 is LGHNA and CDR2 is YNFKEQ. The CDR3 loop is CASSQATVNTGELFF. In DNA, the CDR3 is TGTGCCAGCAGCCAAGCGACAGTGAACACCGGGGAGCTGTTTTTT.

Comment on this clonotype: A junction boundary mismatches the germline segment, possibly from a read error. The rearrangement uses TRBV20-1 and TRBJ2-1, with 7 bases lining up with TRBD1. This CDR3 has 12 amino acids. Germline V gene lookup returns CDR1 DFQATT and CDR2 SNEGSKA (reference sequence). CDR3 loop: CSVRGGRGEQFF. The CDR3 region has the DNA TGCAGTGTTAGAGGGGGCAGGGGTGAGCAGTTCTTC.

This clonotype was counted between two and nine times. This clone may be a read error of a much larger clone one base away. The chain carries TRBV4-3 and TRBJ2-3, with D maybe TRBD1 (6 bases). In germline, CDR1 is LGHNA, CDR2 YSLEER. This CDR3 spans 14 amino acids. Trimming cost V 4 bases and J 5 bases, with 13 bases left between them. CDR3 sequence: CASSPSQGEDTQYF. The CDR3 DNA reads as TGCGCCAGCAGCCCCTCACAGGGAGAAGATACGCAGTATTTT.

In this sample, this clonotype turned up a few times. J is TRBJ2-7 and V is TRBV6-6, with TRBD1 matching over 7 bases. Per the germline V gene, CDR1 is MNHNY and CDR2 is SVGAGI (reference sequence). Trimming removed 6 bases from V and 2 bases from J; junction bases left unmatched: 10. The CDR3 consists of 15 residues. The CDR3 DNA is TGTGCCAGCAGCCTCCAACAGGGGCCGACCTACGAGCAGTACTTC. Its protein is CASSLQQGPTYEQYF.

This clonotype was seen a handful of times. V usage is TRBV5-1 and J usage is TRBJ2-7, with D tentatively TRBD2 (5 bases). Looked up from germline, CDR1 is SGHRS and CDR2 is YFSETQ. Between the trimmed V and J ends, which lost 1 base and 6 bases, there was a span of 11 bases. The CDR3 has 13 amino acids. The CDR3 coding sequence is TGCGCCAGCAGCTTGTTGTCTAGCTCCGAGCAGTACTTC. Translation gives CASSLLSSSEQYF.

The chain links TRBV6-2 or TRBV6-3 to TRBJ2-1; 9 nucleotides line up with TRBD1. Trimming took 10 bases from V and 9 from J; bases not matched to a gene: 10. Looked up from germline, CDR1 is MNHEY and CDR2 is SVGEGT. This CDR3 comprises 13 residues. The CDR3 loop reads CATGTGRHGEQFF. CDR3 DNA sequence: TGTGCCACCGGGACAGGGAGACACGGTGAGCAGTTCTTC.

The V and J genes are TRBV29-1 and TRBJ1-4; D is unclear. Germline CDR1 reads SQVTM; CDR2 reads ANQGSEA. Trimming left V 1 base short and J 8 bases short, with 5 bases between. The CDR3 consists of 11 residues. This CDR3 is CSVEAGEKLFF. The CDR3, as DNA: TGCAGCGTTGAAGCGGGGGAAAAACTGTTTTTT.

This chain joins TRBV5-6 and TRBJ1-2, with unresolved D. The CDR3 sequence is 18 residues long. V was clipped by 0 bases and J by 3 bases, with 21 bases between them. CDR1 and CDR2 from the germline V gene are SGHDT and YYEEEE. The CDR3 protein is CASSLGLRVSLSHYGYTF. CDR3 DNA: TGTGCCAGCAGCTTGGGACTCCGGGTGTCTCTATCCCACTATGGCTACACCTTC.

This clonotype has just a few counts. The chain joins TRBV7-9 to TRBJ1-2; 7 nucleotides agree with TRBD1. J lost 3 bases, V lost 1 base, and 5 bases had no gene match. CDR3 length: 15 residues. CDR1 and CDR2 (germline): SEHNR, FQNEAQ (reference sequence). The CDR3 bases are TGTGCCAGCAGCTTAGGGGCCGGACAGGACTATGGCTACACCTTC. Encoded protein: CASSLGAGQDYGYTF.